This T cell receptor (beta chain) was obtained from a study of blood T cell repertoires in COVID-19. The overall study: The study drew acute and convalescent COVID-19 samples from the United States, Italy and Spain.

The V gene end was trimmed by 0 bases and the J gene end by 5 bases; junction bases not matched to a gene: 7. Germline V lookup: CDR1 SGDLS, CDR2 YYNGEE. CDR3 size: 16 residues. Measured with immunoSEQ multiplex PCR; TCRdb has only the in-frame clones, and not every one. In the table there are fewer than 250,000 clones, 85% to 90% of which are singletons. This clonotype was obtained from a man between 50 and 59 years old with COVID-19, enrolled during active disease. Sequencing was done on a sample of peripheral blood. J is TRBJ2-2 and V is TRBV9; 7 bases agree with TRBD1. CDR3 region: CASSVGAGGWTGELFF. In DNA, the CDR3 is TGTGCCAGCAGCGTAGGGGCAGGGGGATGGACCGGGGAGCTGTTTTTT.